This T cell receptor (beta chain) was documented in a study of cytomegalovirus exposure and HLA in healthy donors. Findings and caveats of the study: A later analysis by the authors found several of the most significant clusters apparently linked to common viral pathogens. Later analysis identified a missense DCLRE1C variant that was linked to TCR beta V- and J-gene trimming.

The CDR3 covers 11 residues. V shed 9 bases, J shed 5 bases, and the junction held 3 bases outside the gene matches. Germline V gene lookup returns CDR1 LNHDA and CDR2 SQIVND (reference sequence). 13 Jbeta primers and 60 Vbeta primers were used for the PCR. The method was immunoSEQ multiplex PCR; TCRdb's version includes in-frame clones alone and lacks a portion of them. Among 99,000 or so clones listed, roughly 15% were seen once. A word on this clone: Antigen: not known.

Healthy donors of bone marrow made up the group. Sequencing used PBMCs. The genes are TRBV19 and TRBJ1-2; 7 bases agree with TRBD1. This TCR was sampled from a female donor in good health and CMV-seronegative. The CDR3 DNA reads TGTGCCAGCCTACAGGGGTATGGCTACACCTTC. Its protein is CASLQGYGYTF.